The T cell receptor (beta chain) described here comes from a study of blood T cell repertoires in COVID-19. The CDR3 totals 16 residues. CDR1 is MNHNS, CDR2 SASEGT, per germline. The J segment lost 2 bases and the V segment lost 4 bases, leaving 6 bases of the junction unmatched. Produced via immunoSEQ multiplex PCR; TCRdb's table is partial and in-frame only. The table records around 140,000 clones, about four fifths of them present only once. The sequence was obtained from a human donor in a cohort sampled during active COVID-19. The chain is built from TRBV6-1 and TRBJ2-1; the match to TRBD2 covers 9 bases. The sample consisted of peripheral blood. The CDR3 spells CASSGRLAEAYNEQFF. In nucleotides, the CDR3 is TGTGCCAGCAGTGGCCGACTAGCGGAGGCCTACAATGAGCAGTTCTTC.